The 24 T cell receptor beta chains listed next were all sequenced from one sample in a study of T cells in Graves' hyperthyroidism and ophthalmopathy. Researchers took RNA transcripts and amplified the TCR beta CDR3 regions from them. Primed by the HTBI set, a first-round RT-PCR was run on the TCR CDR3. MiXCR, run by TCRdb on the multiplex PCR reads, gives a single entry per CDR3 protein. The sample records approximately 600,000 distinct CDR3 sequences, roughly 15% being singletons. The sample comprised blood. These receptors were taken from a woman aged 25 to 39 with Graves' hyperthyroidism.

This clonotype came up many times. The CDR3 DNA follows: TGTGCCAGCAGTGAAGCGCGGACCAGGGGAGGTGAGCAGTTCTTC. It encodes CASSEARTRGGEQFF. The chain joins TRBV2 to TRBJ2-1; D might be TRBD1 or TRBD2, each matching 6 bases. Trimming shortened V by 0 bases and J by 9 bases, and 15 bases separated the two germline ends. From germline, CDR1 is SNHLY and CDR2 FYNNEI. This CDR3 has 15 amino acids. Full variable domain (remainder filled in from reference TRBV2 and TRBJ2-1): EPEVTQTPSHQVTQMGQEVILRCVPISNHLYFYWYRQILGQKVEFLVSFYNNEISEKSEIFDDQFSVERPDGSNFTLKIRSTKLEDSAMYFCASSEARTRGGEQFFGPGTRLTVL.

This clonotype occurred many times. This chain's CDR3 is CAISDMGFGLAGLPSDEQFF. The CDR3 DNA follows: TGTGCCATCAGTGATATGGGGTTTGGACTAGCGGGCTTACCCAGTGATGAGCAGTTCTTC. The chain recombines TRBV10-3 with TRBJ2-1, with TRBD2 identical over 11 bases. Germline V lookup: CDR1 ENHRY, CDR2 SYGVKD. The V and J ends lost 3 bases and 8 bases, in that order; junction bases with no gene match: 21. CDR3 length: 20 amino acids.

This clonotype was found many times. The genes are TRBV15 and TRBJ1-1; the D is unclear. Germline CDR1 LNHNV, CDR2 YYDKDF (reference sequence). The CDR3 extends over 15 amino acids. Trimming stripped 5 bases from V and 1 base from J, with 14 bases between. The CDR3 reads CATSPRPGANTEAFF. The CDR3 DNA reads TGTGCCACCAGCCCAAGACCGGGAGCGAACACTGAAGCTTTCTTT.

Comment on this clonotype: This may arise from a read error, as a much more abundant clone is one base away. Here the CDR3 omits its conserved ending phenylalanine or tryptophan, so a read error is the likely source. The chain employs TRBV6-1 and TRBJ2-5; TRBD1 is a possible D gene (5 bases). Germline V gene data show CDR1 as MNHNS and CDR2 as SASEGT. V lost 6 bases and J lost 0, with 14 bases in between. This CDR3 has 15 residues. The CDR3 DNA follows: TGTGCCAGCAGCTGGGCGGCACAGGACCAAGAGACCCAGTACCTC. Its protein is CASSWAAQDQETQYL.

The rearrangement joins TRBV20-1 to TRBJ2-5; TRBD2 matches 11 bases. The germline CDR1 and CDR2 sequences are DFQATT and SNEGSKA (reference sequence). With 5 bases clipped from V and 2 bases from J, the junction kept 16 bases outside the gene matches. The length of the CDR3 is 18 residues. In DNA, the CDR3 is TGCAGTGCTCAGACTAGCGGGGTTCTGATGGGTAATCAAGAGACCCAGTACTTC. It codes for CSAQTSGVLMGNQETQYF.

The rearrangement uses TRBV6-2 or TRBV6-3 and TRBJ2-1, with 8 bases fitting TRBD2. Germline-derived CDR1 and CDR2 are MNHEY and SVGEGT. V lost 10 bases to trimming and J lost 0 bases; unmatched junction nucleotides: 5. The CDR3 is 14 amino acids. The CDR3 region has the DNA TGTGCCACCCAGACTAGCGACTCCTACAATGAGCAGTTCTTC. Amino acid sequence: CATQTSDSYNEQFF.

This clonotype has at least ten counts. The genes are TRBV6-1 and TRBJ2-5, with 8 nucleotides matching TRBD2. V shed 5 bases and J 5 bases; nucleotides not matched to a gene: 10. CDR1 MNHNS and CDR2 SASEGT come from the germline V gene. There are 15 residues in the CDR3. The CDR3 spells CASSKSGLVVETQYF. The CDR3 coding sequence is TGTGCCAGCAGTAAATCGGGACTAGTTGTCGAGACCCAGTACTTC.

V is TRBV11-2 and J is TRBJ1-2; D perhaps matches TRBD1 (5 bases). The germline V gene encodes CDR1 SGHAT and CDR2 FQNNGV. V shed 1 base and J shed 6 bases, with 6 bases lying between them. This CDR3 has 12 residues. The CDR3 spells CASSLAGHGYTF. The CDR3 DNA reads TGTGCCAGCAGCTTAGCGGGACATGGCTACACCTTC.

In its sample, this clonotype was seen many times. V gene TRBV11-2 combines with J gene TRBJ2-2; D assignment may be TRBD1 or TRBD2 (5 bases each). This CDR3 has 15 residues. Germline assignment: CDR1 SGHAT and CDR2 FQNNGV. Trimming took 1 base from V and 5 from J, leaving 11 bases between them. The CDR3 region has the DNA TGTGCCAGCAGCTTAGTCTCGGGACGAACCGGGGAGCTGTTTTTT. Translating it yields CASSLVSGRTGELFF.

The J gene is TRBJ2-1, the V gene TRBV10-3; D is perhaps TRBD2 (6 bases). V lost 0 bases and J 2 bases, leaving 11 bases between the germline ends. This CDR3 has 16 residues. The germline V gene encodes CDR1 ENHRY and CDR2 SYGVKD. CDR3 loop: CAISESEGVTYNEQFF. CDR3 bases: TGTGCCATCAGTGAGTCGGAGGGCGTTACCTACAATGAGCAGTTCTTC.

This chain's CDR3 is CASRLHGTGGGYTF. In DNA form, the CDR3 reads TGTGCCAGCAGACTCCACGGAACAGGGGGAGGCTACACCTTC. The genes are TRBV7-9 and TRBJ1-2; TRBD1 matches 8 bases. CDR3 length equals 14 residues. CDR1 and CDR2 (germline): SEHNR, FQNEAQ (reference sequence). The ends lost 6 bases at V and 8 bases at J; junction bases unmatched: 11.

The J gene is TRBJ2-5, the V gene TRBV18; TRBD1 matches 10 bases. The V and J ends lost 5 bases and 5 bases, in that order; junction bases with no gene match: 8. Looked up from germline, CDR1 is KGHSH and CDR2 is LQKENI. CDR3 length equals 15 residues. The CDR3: CASSLDRGTWETQYF. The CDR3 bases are TGTGCCAGCTCATTGGACAGGGGGACTTGGGAGACCCAGTACTTC.

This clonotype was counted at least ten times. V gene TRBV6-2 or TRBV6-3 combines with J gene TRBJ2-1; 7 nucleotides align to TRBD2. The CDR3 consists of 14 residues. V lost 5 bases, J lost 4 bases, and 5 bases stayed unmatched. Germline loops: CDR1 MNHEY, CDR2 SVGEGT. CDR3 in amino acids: CASSMPSGYNEQFF. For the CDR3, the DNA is TGTGCCAGCAGTATGCCTAGCGGATACAATGAGCAGTTCTTC.

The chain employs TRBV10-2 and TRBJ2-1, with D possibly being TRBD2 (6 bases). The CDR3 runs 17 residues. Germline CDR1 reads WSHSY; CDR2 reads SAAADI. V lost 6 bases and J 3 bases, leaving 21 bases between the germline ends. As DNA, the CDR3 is TGCGCCAGCAGCCCGCTTGGGGTAGCGGATCGCTACAATGAGCAGTTCTTC. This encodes CASSPLGVADRYNEQFF.

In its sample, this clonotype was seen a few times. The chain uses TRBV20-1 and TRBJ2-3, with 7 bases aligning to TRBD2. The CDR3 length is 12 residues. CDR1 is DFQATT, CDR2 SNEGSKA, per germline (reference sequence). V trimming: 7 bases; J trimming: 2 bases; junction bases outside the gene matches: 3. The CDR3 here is CSGGGDTDTQYF. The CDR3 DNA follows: TGCAGTGGGGGGGGAGACACAGATACGCAGTATTTT.

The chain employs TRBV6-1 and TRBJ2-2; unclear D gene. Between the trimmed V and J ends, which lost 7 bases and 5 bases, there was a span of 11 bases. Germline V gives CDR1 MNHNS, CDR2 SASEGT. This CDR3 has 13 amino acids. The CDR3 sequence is CASIGSDTGELFF. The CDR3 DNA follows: TGTGCCAGCATCGGCTCAGATACCGGGGAGCTGTTTTTT.

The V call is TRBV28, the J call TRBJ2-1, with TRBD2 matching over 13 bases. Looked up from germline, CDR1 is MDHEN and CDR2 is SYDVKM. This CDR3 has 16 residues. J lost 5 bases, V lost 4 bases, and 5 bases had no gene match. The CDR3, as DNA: TGTGCCAGCAGTTCGGGACTAGCGGGAAGTCACAATGAGCAGTTCTTC. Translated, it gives CASSSGLAGSHNEQFF.

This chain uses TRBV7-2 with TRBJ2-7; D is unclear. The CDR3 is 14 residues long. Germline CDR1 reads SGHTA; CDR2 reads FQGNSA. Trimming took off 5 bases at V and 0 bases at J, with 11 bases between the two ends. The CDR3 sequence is CASSQTRGSYEQYF. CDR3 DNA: TGTGCCAGCAGCCAGACACGAGGCTCCTACGAGCAGTACTTC.

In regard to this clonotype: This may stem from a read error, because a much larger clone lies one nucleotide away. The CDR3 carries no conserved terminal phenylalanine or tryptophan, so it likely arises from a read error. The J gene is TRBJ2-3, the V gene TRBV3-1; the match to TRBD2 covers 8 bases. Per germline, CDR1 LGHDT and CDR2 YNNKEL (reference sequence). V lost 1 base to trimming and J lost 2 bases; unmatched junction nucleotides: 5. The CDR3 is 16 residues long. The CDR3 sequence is CASSQGTSGYTDTQYL. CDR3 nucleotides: TGTGCCAGCAGCCAAGGTACTAGCGGATACACAGATACGCAGTATCTT.

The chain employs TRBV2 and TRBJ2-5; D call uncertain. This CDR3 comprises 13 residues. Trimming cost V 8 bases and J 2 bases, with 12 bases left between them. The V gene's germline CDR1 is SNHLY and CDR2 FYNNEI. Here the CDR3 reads CASEARRQETQYF. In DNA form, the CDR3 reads TGTGCCAGCGAAGCAAGGCGGCAAGAGACCCAGTACTTC.

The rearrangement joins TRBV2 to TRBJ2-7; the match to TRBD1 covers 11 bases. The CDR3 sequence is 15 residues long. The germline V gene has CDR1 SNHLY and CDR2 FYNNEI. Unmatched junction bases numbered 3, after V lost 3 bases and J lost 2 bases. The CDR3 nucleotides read TGTGCCAGCAGTGATTTGGGACAGGGGGCCTACGAGCAGTACTTC. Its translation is CASSDLGQGAYEQYF.

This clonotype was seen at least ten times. CDR3 nucleotide sequence: TGTGCCTGGAGGGCTAGCCCGAACAATGAGCAGTTCTTC. Translating gives CAWRASPNNEQFF. The rearrangement uses TRBV30 and TRBJ2-1, with a tentative D call TRBD2 (5 bases). Trimming took off 3 bases at V and 5 bases at J, with 11 bases between the two ends. CDR3 length: 13 residues. Germline lookup yields CDR1 GTSNPN and CDR2 SVGIG (reference sequence).

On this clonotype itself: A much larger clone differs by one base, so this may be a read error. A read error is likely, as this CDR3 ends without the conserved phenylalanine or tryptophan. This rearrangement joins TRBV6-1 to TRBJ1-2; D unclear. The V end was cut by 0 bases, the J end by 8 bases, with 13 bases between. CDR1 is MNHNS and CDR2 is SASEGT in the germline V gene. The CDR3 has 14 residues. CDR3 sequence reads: CASSEARGRGGYTL. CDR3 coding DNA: TGTGCCAGCAGTGAAGCAAGAGGGCGTGGGGGCTACACCCTC.

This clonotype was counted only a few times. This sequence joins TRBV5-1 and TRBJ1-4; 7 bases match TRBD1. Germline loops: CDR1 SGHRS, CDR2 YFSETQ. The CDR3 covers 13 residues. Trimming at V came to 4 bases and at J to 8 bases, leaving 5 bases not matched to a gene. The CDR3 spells CASSPGTVEKLFF. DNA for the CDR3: TGCGCCAGCAGCCCTGGGACAGTCGAAAAACTGTTTTTT.